This T cell receptor beta chain was identified during a study of metastatic and nonmetastatic thyroid tumors. Notes on the study in general: Within blood and tumor, benign nodules reportedly had significantly lower TCR beta diversity than malignant thyroid tumors did.

V dropped 5 bases and J dropped 8 bases, with 19 bases sitting between them. The V gene's germline CDR1 is SGHAT and CDR2 FQNNGV. This CDR3 contains 15 residues. Not a single patient had been given any form of treatment at any point before undergoing thyroid surgery. This clone was seen repeatedly, ten times or more. What it recognizes is unknown. MiXCR reprocessed the PCR reads for TCRdb. Here the sample spans 23,000 or so clones, around 28% being singletons. The sequence was collected from a female donor with papillary thyroid cancer or a benign thyroid nodule (not recorded which). Some clones in this sample may be carry-over from other donors' samples. The genes are TRBV11-2 and TRBJ2-1; TRBD2 might be the D (6 bases). The sample taken for sequencing was tumor tissue. The CDR3: CASSPGSLAGDEQFF. The DNA of the CDR3 is TGTGCCAGCAGCCCCGGGAGTCTAGCCGGTGATGAGCAGTTCTTC.